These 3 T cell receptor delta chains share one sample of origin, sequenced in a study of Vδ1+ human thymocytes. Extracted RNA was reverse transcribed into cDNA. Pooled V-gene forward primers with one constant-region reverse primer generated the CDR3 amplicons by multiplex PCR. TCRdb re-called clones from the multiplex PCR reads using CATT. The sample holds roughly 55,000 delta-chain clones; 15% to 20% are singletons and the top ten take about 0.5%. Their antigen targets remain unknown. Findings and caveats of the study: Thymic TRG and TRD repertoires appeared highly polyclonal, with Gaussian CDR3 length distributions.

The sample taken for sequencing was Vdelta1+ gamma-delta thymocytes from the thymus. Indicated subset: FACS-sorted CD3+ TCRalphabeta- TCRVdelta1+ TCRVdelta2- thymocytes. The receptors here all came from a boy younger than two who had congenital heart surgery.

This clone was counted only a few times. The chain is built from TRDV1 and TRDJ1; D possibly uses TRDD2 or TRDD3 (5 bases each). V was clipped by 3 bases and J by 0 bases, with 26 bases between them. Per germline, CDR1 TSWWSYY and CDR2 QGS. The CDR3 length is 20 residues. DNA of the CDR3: TGTGCTCTTGGGGAGATTGCCAAGCTGACCCTACTGGAATACACCGATAAACTCATCTTT. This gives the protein CALGEIAKLTLLEYTDKLIF.

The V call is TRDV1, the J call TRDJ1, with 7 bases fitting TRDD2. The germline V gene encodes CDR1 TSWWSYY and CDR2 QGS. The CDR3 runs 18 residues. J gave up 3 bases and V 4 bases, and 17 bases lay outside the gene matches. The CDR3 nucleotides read TGTGCTCTTGGGGGCAATTCCTACTCCTGGGACTGGCCCGATAAACTCATCTTT. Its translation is CALGGNSYSWDWPDKLIF.

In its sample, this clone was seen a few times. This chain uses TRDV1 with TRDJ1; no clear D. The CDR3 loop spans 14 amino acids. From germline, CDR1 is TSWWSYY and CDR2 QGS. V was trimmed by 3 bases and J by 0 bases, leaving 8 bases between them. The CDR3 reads CALGDASHTDKLIF. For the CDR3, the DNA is TGTGCTCTTGGGGACGCTTCACACACCGATAAACTCATCTTT.